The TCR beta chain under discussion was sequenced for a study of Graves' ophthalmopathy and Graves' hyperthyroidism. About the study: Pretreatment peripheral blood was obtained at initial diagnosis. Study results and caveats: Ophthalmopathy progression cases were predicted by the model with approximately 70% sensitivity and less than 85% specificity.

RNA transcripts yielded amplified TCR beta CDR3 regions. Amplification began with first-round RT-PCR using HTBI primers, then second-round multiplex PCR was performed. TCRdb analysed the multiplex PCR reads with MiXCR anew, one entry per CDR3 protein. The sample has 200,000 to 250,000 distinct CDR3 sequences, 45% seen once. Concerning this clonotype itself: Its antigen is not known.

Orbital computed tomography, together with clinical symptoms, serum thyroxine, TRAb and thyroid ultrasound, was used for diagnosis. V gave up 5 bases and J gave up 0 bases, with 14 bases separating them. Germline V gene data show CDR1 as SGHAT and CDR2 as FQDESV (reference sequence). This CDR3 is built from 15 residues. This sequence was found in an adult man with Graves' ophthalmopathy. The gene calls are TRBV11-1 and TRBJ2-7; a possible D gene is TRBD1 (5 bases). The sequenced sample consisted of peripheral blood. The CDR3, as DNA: TGTGCCAGCAGCCCGGACACACTCTTCTCCTACGAGCAGTACTTC. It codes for CASSPDTLFSYEQYF.